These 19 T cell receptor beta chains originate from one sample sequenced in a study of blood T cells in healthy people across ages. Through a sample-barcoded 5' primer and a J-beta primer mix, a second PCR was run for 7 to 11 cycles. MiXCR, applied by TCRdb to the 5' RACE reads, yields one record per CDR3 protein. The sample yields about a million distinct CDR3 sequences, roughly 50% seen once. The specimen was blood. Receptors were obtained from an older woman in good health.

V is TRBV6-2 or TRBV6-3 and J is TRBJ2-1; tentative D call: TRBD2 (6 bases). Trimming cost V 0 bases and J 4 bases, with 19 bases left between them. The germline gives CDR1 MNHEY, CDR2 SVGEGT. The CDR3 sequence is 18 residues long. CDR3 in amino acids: CASSYSFITGVFYNEQFF. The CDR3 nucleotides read TGTGCCAGCAGTTACTCATTCATAACGGGAGTATTTTACAATGAGCAGTTCTTC.

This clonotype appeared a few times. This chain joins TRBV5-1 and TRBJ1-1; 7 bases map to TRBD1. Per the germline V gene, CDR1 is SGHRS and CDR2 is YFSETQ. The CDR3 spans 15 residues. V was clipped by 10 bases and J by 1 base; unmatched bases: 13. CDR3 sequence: CASHKGGAKNTEAFF. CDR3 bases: TGCGCCTCCCACAAAGGGGGCGCAAAGAACACTGAAGCTTTCTTT.

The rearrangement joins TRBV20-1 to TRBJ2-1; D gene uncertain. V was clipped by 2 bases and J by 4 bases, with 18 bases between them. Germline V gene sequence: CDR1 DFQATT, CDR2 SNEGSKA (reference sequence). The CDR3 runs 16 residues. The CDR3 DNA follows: TGCAGTGCTAGATTCCGGACGGGCGGAGTTTACAATGAGCAGTTCTTC. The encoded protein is CSARFRTGGVYNEQFF.

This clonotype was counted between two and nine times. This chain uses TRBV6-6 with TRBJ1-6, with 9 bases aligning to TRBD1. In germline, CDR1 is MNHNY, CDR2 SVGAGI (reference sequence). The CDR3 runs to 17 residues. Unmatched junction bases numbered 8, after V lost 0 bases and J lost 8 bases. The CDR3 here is CASSYSLVGQGDSPLHF. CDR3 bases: TGTGCCAGCAGTTACTCCCTTGTGGGACAGGGTGATTCACCCCTCCACTTT.

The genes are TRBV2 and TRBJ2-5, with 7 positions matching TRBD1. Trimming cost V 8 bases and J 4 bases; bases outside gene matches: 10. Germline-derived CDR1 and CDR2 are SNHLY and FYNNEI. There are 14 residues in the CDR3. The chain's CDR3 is CASARQGLRETQYF. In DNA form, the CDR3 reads TGTGCCAGCGCGAGACAGGGTCTAAGAGAGACCCAGTACTTC.

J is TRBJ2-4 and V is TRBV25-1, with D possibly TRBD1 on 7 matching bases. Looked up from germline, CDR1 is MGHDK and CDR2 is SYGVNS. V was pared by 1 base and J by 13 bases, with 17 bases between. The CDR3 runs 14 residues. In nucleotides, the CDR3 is TGTGCCAGCAGTGAATTCAGGGGGGCAGGGGAGCAGTACTTC. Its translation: CASSEFRGAGEQYF. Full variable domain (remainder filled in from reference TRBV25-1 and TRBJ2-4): EADIYQTPRYLVIGTGKKITLECSQTMGHDKMYWYQQDPGMELHLIHYSYGVNSTEKGDLSSESTVSRIRTEHFPLTLESARPSHTSQYLCASSEFRGAGEQYFGAGTRLSVL.

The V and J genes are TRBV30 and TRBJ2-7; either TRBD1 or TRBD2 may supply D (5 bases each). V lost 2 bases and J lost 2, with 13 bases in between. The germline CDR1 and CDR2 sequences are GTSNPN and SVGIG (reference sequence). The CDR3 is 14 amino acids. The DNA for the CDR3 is TGTGCCTGGAGTTCAGGGAGTCTCACCTACGAGCAGTACTTC. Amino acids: CAWSSGSLTYEQYF.

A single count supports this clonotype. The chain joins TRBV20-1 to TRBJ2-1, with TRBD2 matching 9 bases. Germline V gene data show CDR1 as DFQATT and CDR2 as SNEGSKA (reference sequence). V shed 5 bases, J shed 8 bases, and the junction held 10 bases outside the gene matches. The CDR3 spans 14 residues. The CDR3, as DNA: TGCAGTGCTCCGGGGACTAGCCTTGGCTATGAGCAGTTCTTC. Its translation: CSAPGTSLGYEQFF.

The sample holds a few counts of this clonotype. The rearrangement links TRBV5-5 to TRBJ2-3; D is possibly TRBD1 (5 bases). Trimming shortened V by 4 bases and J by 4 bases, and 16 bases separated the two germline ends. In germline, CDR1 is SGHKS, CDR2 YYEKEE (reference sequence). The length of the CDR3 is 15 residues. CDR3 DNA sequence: TGTGCCAGCAGCGCCGTTGGGTTAGGGGCAGATACGCAGTATTTT. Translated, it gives CASSAVGLGADTQYF.

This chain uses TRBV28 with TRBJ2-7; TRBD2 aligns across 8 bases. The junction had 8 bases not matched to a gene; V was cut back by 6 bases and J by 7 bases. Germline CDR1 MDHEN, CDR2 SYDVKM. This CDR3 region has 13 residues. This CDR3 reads CASRTGTRDEQYF. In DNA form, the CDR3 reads TGTGCCAGCAGGACCGGGACTAGGGATGAGCAGTACTTC.

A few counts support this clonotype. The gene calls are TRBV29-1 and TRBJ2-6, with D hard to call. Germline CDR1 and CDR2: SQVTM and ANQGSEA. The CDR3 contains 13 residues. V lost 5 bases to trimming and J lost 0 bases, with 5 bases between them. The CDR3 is CSVSSSGANVLTF. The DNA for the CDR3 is TGCAGCGTTTCCTCCTCTGGGGCCAACGTCCTGACTTTC.

The CDR3 region has the DNA TGTGCCAGCAGCGTTGACTCCTCTGGGGCCAACGTCCTGACTTTC. Residues: CASSVDSSGANVLTF. The rearrangement links TRBV28 to TRBJ2-6; D is uncertain. The germline gives CDR1 MDHEN, CDR2 SYDVKM. V lost 6 bases and J lost 0, with 9 bases in between. The CDR3 contains 15 residues. The whole variable domain, remainder taken from reference TRBV28 and TRBJ2-6, is DVKVTQSSRYLVKRTGEKVFLECVQDMDHENMFWYRQDPGLGLRLIYFSYDVKMKEKGDIPEGYSVSREKKERFSLILESASTNQTSMYLCASSVDSSGANVLTFGAGSRLTVL.

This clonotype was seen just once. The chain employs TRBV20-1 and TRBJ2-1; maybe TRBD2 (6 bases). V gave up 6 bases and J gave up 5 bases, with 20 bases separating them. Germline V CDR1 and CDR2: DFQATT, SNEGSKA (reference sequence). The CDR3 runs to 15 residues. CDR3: CSAHWGLVGHNEQFF. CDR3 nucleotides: TGCAGTGCACATTGGGGACTCGTGGGCCACAATGAGCAGTTCTTC.

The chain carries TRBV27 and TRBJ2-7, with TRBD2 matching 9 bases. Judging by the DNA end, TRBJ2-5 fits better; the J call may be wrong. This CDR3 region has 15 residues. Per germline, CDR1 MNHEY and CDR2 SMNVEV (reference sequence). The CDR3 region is CASSPEVAGAETQYF. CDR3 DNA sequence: TGTGCCAGCAGTCCCGAGGTAGCGGGAGCCGAGACCCAGTACTTC.

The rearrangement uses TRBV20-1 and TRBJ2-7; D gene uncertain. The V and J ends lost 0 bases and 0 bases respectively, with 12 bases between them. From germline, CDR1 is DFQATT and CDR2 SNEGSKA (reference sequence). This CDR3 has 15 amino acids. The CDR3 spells CSARDQLRSSYEQYF. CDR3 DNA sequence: TGCAGTGCTAGAGATCAACTACGTAGCTCCTACGAGCAGTACTTC.

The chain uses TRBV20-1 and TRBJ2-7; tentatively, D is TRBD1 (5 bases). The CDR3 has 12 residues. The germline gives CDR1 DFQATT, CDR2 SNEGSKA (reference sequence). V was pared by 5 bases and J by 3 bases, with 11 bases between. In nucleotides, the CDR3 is TGCAGTGCTCCCCCAGGGTTCTACGAGCAGTACTTC. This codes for CSAPPGFYEQYF.

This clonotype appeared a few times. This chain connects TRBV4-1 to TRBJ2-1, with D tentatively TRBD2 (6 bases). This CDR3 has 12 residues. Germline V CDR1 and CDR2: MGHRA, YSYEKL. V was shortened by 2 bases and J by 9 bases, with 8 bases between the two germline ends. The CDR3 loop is CASSQPGLEQFF. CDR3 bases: TGCGCCAGCAGCCAACCGGGACTTGAGCAGTTCTTC.

CDR3 in DNA: TGTGCCAGCACCCAGGGACACGAGCAGTACTTC. It codes for CASTQGHEQYF. This chain links TRBV11-1 with TRBJ2-5; D may match TRBD1 or TRBD2 (5 bases each). TRBJ2-7 matches the DNA end more closely, so the J call is doubtful. The CDR3 totals 11 residues. Germline lookup yields CDR1 SGHAT and CDR2 FQDESV (reference sequence).

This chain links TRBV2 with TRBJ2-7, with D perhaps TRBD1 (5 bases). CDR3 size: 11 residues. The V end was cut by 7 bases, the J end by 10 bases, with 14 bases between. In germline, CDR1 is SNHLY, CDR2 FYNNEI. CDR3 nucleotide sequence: TGTGCCAGCAAAGAAGGGGTTACCCAGTACTTC. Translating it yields CASKEGVTQYF.